Listed here are 15 T cell receptor beta chains from one sample, sequenced in a study of blood T cell repertoires in COVID-19 (dated by TCRdb to 2020 to 2021). The method behind the library was the immunoSEQ multiplex PCR assay. TCRdb obtained this table from immuneACCESS and retained in-frame rearrangements with V and J assigned. These tables miss some clones; where compared with another copy, unresolved V genes account for less than half of the shortfall, and the remainder is unexplained. The sample includes under 300,000 clones, with about three quarters observed a single time. 2.5% to 4% of the sample is in the top ten clones. The specimen was peripheral blood. Receptors were obtained from a woman of 80 years or more with acute or convalescent COVID-19.

V gene TRBV29-1 combines with J gene TRBJ2-7; a weak D match, TRBD1 (5 bases). The ends were cut back, 3 bases at V and 10 bases at J, with 19 bases in the middle. CDR1 is SQVTM, CDR2 ANQGSEA, per germline. The CDR3 is 13 amino acids. This CDR3 is CSVEQGRYSPQYF. The CDR3 nucleotides read TGCAGCGTTGAGCAGGGCCGGTATTCCCCTCAGTACTTC.

The chain links TRBV5-6 to TRBJ2-1; TRBD2 agrees at 10 bases. This CDR3 is 17 amino acids long. Germline V CDR1 and CDR2: SGHDT, YYEEEE. The ends lost 1 base at V and 5 bases at J; junction bases unmatched: 9. Here the CDR3 DNA reads TGTGCCAGCAGCTTGAAGGGACTAGCGTCTATCGACAATGAGCAGTTCTTC. Its translation: CASSLKGLASIDNEQFF. The variable domain in full, with the rest retrieved from reference TRBV5-6 and TRBJ2-1, is DAGVTQSPTHLIKTRGQQVTLRCSPKSGHDTVSWYQQALGQGPQFIFQYYEEEERQRGNFPDRFSGHQFPNYSSELNVNALLLGDSALYLCASSLKGLASIDNEQFFGPGTRLTVL.

DNA for the CDR3: TGTGCCAGCAGTGGACAGGAAAATCAGCCCCAGCATTTT. Protein sequence: CASSGQENQPQHF. The V and J genes are TRBV2 and TRBJ1-5, with a weak D call TRBD1 (6 bases). Germline V gene lookup returns CDR1 SNHLY and CDR2 FYNNEI. The CDR3 is made up of 13 amino acids. V was clipped by 4 bases and J by 4 bases, with 8 bases between them.

V usage is TRBV29-1 and J usage is TRBJ2-7; D unresolved. The CDR3 runs 13 residues. The germline gives CDR1 SQVTM, CDR2 ANQGSEA. V was shortened by 5 bases and J by 0 bases, with 11 bases between the two germline ends. In DNA form, the CDR3 reads TGCAGCGTTCAGGTGATACGCTCCTACGAGCAGTACTTC. Protein: CSVQVIRSYEQYF.

This clone has more than one count but fewer than ten. CDR3 loop: CASSATGGRNSPLHF. In nucleotides, the CDR3 is TGTGCCAGCAGTGCTACAGGGGGCAGGAATTCACCCCTCCACTTT. This sequence joins TRBV2 and TRBJ1-6; 9 nucleotides match TRBD1. The CDR3 has 15 residues. CDR1 and CDR2 (germline): SNHLY, FYNNEI. V lost 4 bases and J lost 7; bases outside the gene matches: 5.

The CDR3 DNA is TGTGCCAGCAGTCTCAGGGAAGGAACCGGGGAGCTGTTTTTT. It encodes CASSLREGTGELFF. This chain joins TRBV13 and TRBJ2-2, with D possibly being TRBD1 (5 bases). Between the trimmed V and J ends, which lost 6 bases and 5 bases, there was a span of 13 bases. The germline V gene encodes CDR1 PRHDT and CDR2 FYEKMQ (reference sequence). This CDR3 comprises 14 residues.

This clone has more than one count but fewer than ten. The V call is TRBV10-3, the J call TRBJ1-5, with 11 bases fitting TRBD1. The length of the CDR3 is 15 residues. Germline CDR1 reads ENHRY; CDR2 reads SYGVKD. J lost 1 base, V lost 10 bases, and 6 bases had no gene match. This CDR3 is CATGQGVRSNQPQHF. Here the CDR3 DNA reads TGTGCCACGGGACAGGGGGTGAGGAGCAATCAGCCCCAGCATTTT.

This clone was observed at least ten times. This rearrangement joins TRBV12-5 to TRBJ2-2; 8 nucleotides align to TRBD2. CDR1 is LGHNT, CDR2 FRNRAP, per germline. Trimming cost V 0 bases and J 1 base; bases outside gene matches: 1. The CDR3 consists of 16 residues. CDR3 protein: CASGLVLAENTGELFF. The CDR3 DNA is TGTGCTAGTGGTTTGGTACTAGCGGAGAACACCGGGGAGCTGTTTTTT.

V and J are TRBV6-2 or TRBV6-3 and TRBJ1-2; D is unresolved. Germline values: CDR1 MNHEY, CDR2 SVGEGT. Trimming removed 5 bases from V and 7 bases from J, with 14 bases in between. The CDR3 is 13 amino acids. CDR3 loop: CASSEPTRSGYTF. The CDR3 nucleotides read TGTGCCAGCAGTGAGCCAACGAGAAGTGGCTACACCTTC.

This clone was found a few times. The chain links TRBV4-1 to TRBJ2-7; D remains unclear. The CDR3 is 14 amino acids. Germline V gene sequence: CDR1 MGHRA, CDR2 YSYEKL. Trimming shortened V by 8 bases and J by 4 bases, and 18 bases separated the two germline ends. CDR3 region: CASPSVAPSYEQYF. DNA for the CDR3: TGCGCCAGCCCGTCTGTAGCTCCTAGTTACGAGCAGTACTTC.

This clone occurred a few times. The chain couples TRBV5-1 to TRBJ2-2, with D perhaps TRBD2 (7 bases). Germline-derived CDR1 and CDR2 are SGHRS and YFSETQ. The V and J ends lost 3 bases and 1 base respectively, with 10 bases between them. The CDR3 extends over 15 amino acids. The CDR3 loop is CASSWGGENTGELFF. In DNA, the CDR3 is TGCGCCAGCAGCTGGGGGGGCGAGAACACCGGGGAGCTGTTTTTT.

The V call is TRBV5-1, the J call TRBJ1-5, with 7 bases matching TRBD1. With 4 bases clipped from V and 6 bases from J, the junction kept 7 bases outside the gene matches. CDR1 SGHRS and CDR2 YFSETQ come from the germline V gene. The CDR3 is 14 residues long. The CDR3, as DNA: TGCGCCAGCAGCCCGACAGGGCCAGGTCAGCCCCAGCATTTT. Protein sequence: CASSPTGPGQPQHF.

The chain links TRBV28 to TRBJ1-6; weak D call: TRBD1 (6 bases). V was shortened by 4 bases and J by 4 bases, with 11 bases between the two germline ends. Germline values: CDR1 MDHEN, CDR2 SYDVKM. There are 15 residues in the CDR3. The chain's CDR3 is CASSSPGTYNSPLHF. In DNA, the CDR3 is TGTGCCAGCAGTTCCCCAGGGACATATAATTCACCCCTCCACTTT.

This chain joins TRBV7-2 and TRBJ2-7, with TRBD1 matching over 9 bases. The CDR3 sequence is 17 residues long. The V and J ends lost 3 bases and 3 bases, in that order; junction bases with no gene match: 12. Germline CDR1 and CDR2: SGHTA and FQGNSA. The CDR3 region has the DNA TGTGCCAGCAGCTTGAGGACAGGGGTCAGCCTACACTACGAGCAGTACTTC. It translates to CASSLRTGVSLHYEQYF.

The chain combines TRBV27 with TRBJ2-5; 9 bases align to TRBD2. Germline V lookup: CDR1 MNHEY, CDR2 SMNVEV (reference sequence). The CDR3 extends over 15 amino acids. Trimming cost V 4 bases and J 2 bases; bases outside gene matches: 5. The CDR3 spells CASSSETSGQETQYF. CDR3 bases: TGTGCCAGCAGTTCCGAGACTAGCGGTCAAGAGACCCAGTACTTC.